The next 2 T cell receptor beta chains were all read from a single sample in a study of T cells in Graves' hyperthyroidism and ophthalmopathy. Amplification of TCR beta CDR3 regions was performed using RNA transcripts as template. A first-round RT-PCR of the TCR CDR3 used the HTBI primer set. TCRdb analysed the multiplex PCR reads with MiXCR anew, one entry per CDR3 protein. The sample consists of around 690,000 distinct CDR3 sequences, less than 25% of them appearing once. What was sequenced was blood. The receptors come from a man younger than 45 with Graves' ophthalmopathy.

This clonotype was found a few times. V gene TRBV6-2 or TRBV6-3 combines with J gene TRBJ1-5, with no clear D. V lost 5 bases and J 6 bases, leaving 8 bases between the germline ends. This CDR3 comprises 12 residues. Germline V lookup: CDR1 MNHEY, CDR2 SVGEGT. DNA of the CDR3: TGTGCCAGCAGTCGTTTTGGTCAGCCCCAGCATTTT. Amino acid sequence: CASSRFGQPQHF.

Worth noting for this clonotype: One junction end does not reproduce the germline sequence, and a read error may be involved. The V call is TRBV10-3, the J call TRBJ2-6, with TRBD1 identical over 11 bases. CDR1 is ENHRY, CDR2 SYGVKD, per germline. This CDR3 is built from 18 residues. The CDR3 is CASSCRDRGFSGANVLTF. The CDR3 coding sequence is TGTGCCAGCAGTTGCCGGGACAGGGGGTTCTCTGGGGCCAACGTCCTGACTTTC.